One and the same sample provided the 21 T cell receptor beta chains below, sequenced in a study of early T cells in non-severe SARS-CoV-2 infection. TCRdb redid the calling of the 5' RACE reads with MiXCR, one entry per CDR3 protein. The sample has more than 15,000 distinct CDR3 sequences, more than 5% seen once; the top ten hold approximately 7%. The sequenced sample was whole blood. Every receptor here comes from an adult who was a healthcare worker with PCR-confirmed SARS-CoV-2 infection or an uninfected control (not recorded which).

There are many counts of this clonotype. The chain has TRBV12-5 and TRBJ2-1; no clear D. The V end was cut by 6 bases, the J end by 10 bases, with 25 bases between. Germline V gene lookup returns CDR1 LGHNT and CDR2 FRNRAP. The CDR3 consists of 16 residues. The CDR3 is CASGPVVGTPHPEQFF. The CDR3 nucleotides read TGTGCTAGTGGCCCCGTTGTGGGTACTCCCCACCCGGAGCAGTTCTTC.

There are many counts of this clonotype. The J gene is TRBJ1-2, the V gene TRBV20-1, with D hard to call. Trimming left V 2 bases short and J 2 bases short, with 6 bases between. Germline CDR1 is DFQATT and CDR2 is SNEGSKA (reference sequence). The CDR3 runs 12 residues. The CDR3 loop is CSARNLNYGYTF. DNA of the CDR3: TGCAGTGCTAGAAACCTCAACTATGGCTACACCTTC.

This clonotype was recorded a few times. This CDR3 is CSARSGANVLTF. The CDR3 region has the DNA TGCAGTGCTAGGTCTGGGGCCAACGTCCTGACTTTC. The chain joins TRBV20-1 to TRBJ2-6; D not resolved. This CDR3 has 12 residues. CDR1 DFQATT and CDR2 SNEGSKA come from the germline V gene (reference sequence). V lost 3 bases and J lost 1, with 1 base in between.

This rearrangement joins TRBV6-2 or TRBV6-3 to TRBJ2-3; D not resolved. CDR3 length: 14 residues. V shed 0 bases and J shed 6 bases, with 10 bases lying between them. Germline-derived CDR1 and CDR2 are MNHEY and SVGEGT. CDR3: CASSYSPETDTQYF. CDR3 in DNA: TGTGCCAGCAGTTACTCCCCGGAAACGGATACGCAGTATTTT.

This clonotype was seen many times. The rearrangement joins TRBV19 to TRBJ2-7; D is uncertain. V dropped 3 bases and J dropped 3 bases, with 15 bases sitting between them. The germline V gene encodes CDR1 LNHDA and CDR2 SQIVND (reference sequence). The CDR3 spans 15 residues. In DNA, the CDR3 is TGTGCCAGTAGTATCCGGGCAGGAACACACTACGAGCAGTACTTC. Protein product: CASSIRAGTHYEQYF.

This clonotype counts as medium-sized. The rearrangement uses TRBV6-5 and TRBJ1-3; no firm D call. In germline, CDR1 is MNHEY, CDR2 SVGAGI. The CDR3 totals 15 residues. The V end lost 2 bases, the J end lost 4 bases, and 12 bases lay between the germline ends. CDR3 sequence reads: CASSYAPGRGNTIYF. CDR3 coding DNA: TGTGCCAGCAGTTACGCCCCGGGCAGAGGAAACACCATATATTTT.

This clonotype was found a few times. This chain connects TRBV11-2 to TRBJ2-2, with TRBD2 matching over 11 bases. V lost 5 bases to trimming and J lost 2 bases; unmatched junction nucleotides: 10. The CDR3 spans 18 residues. Germline lookup yields CDR1 SGHAT and CDR2 FQNNGV. CDR3 protein: CASSPRRRLAGNTGELFF. The DNA for the CDR3 is TGTGCCAGCAGCCCACGAAGGAGACTAGCGGGAAACACCGGGGAGCTGTTTTTT.

The table lists this clonotype with many counts. The genes are TRBV20-1 and TRBJ2-1; D is ambiguous. V was cut by 0 bases and J by 1 base, with 16 bases left in between. The CDR3 is 17 amino acids. CDR1 is DFQATT and CDR2 is SNEGSKA in the germline V gene (reference sequence). The CDR3 DNA reads as TGCAGTGCTAGAGATCTAAAAGGCAAAGCGTCCTACAATGAGCAGTTCTTC. This encodes CSARDLKGKASYNEQFF.

In its sample, this clonotype was seen many times. The chain links TRBV7-8 to TRBJ1-4; D may be TRBD1 (5 bases). The length of the CDR3 is 15 residues. Trimming took off 0 bases at V and 8 bases at J, with 13 bases between the two ends. CDR1 is SGHVS, CDR2 FQNEAQ, per germline. This CDR3 reads CASSLATGPGEKLFF. CDR3 nucleotides: TGTGCCAGCAGCTTAGCGACGGGACCGGGGGAAAAACTGTTTTTT.

This clonotype was counted ten times or more. The J gene is TRBJ2-1, the V gene TRBV5-1; possible D gene TRBD2, 5 bases. The CDR3 covers 14 residues. The V and J ends lost 6 bases and 2 bases respectively, with 12 bases between them. Per germline, CDR1 SGHRS and CDR2 YFSETQ. DNA for the CDR3: TGCGCCAGCACCAGCGGAAAAGCCTACAATGAGCAGTTCTTC. Translated: CASTSGKAYNEQFF.

This clonotype was recorded at least ten times. The V call is TRBV7-2, the J call TRBJ2-4; no firm D call. The length of the CDR3 is 13 residues. Trimming took 2 bases from V and 0 from J, leaving 2 bases between them. Per the germline V gene, CDR1 is SGHTA and CDR2 is FQGNSA. DNA of the CDR3: TGTGCCAGCAGCTTAAGAGCCAAAAACATTCAGTACTTC. It translates to CASSLRAKNIQYF.

By share of the sample, this clonotype is medium-sized (0.01 to 0.1%). This chain connects TRBV7-6 to TRBJ2-7; 7 bases map to TRBD2. This CDR3 contains 16 residues. Germline lookup yields CDR1 SGHVS and CDR2 FNYEAQ. Losses at the gene ends were 5 bases for V and 7 bases for J; bases not matched to a gene: 17. As DNA, the CDR3 is TGTGCCAGCAGCGCCCTTGGGCTAGCGGCCCCCTGTGAGCAGTACTTC. Its protein is CASSALGLAAPCEQYF.

This clonotype was picked up a small number of times. The rearrangement uses TRBV9 and TRBJ2-1, with 10 bases matching TRBD2. The CDR3 loop spans 16 amino acids. J lost 7 bases, V lost 0 bases, and 7 bases had no gene match. The germline V gene has CDR1 SGDLS and CDR2 YYNGEE. The CDR3: CASSVALAGVRNEQFF. The CDR3 nucleotides are TGTGCCAGCAGCGTAGCCCTAGCGGGGGTAAGGAATGAGCAGTTCTTC.

Note on this clonotype: With a much larger clone just one base away, this may be a read error. The rearrangement joins TRBV6-5 to TRBJ1-6; D gene ambiguous. There are 13 residues in the CDR3. Germline V lookup: CDR1 MNHEY, CDR2 SVGAGI. The V end lost 7 bases, the J end lost 7 bases, and 11 bases lay between the germline ends. The CDR3 is CASKPPRNSPLHF. CDR3 sequence (DNA): TGTGCCAGCAAGCCGCCAAGGAATTCACCCCTCCACTTT.

This clonotype was observed many times. V usage is TRBV20-1 and J usage is TRBJ1-1; perhaps TRBD1 as D (6 bases). The CDR3 covers 15 residues. The germline gives CDR1 DFQATT, CDR2 SNEGSKA (reference sequence). V was shortened by 3 bases and J by 6 bases, with 20 bases between the two germline ends. This CDR3 reads CSASDRIIGVPEAFF. CDR3 sequence (DNA): TGCAGTGCTAGTGACAGGATTATCGGGGTCCCTGAAGCTTTCTTT.

This clonotype was counted at least ten times. The chain couples TRBV4-3 to TRBJ2-1; TRBD2 is a possible D gene (5 bases). In germline, CDR1 is LGHNA, CDR2 YSLEER. V dropped 5 bases and J dropped 1 base, with 9 bases sitting between them. The CDR3 contains 14 residues. The DNA of the CDR3 is TGCGCCAGCAGCGCGGGTTCTTCCTACAATGAGCAGTTCTTC. Its protein is CASSAGSSYNEQFF.

This clonotype was seen repeatedly, ten times or more. The gene calls are TRBV29-1 and TRBJ2-3, with D perhaps TRBD1 (5 bases). The germline gives CDR1 SQVTM, CDR2 ANQGSEA. This CDR3 region has 11 residues. Trimming left V 5 bases short and J 6 bases short, with 9 bases between. The CDR3 region has the DNA TGCAGCGTTCTGGGGCTCGATACGCAGTATTTT. Its translation: CSVLGLDTQYF.

This clonotype showed up many times. V usage is TRBV4-3 and J usage is TRBJ1-1, with D uncertain. CDR3 length: 19 residues. Trimming left V 0 bases short and J 0 bases short, with 20 bases between. CDR1 and CDR2 (germline): LGHNA, YSLEER. CDR3 DNA sequence: TGCGCCAGCAGCCAAGAATGGACTCCTATTACCCTACTGAACACTGAAGCTTTCTTT. Protein: CASSQEWTPITLLNTEAFF.

The table lists this clonotype with a few counts. The chain links TRBV27 to TRBJ2-1; the match to TRBD2 covers 9 bases. CDR1 is MNHEY and CDR2 is SMNVEV in the germline V gene (reference sequence). This CDR3 has 13 amino acids. Trimming took 4 bases from V and 14 from J; bases not matched to a gene: 9. Here the CDR3 DNA reads TGTGCCAGCAGTTACACTCTAGCGGGATGGGAGTTCTTC. Translating gives CASSYTLAGWEFF.

The chain is built from TRBV24-1 and TRBJ2-3; the match to TRBD2 covers 12 bases. The CDR3 runs 17 residues. The trim removed 3 bases at V and 6 bases at J, leaving 9 bases unmatched. The germline V gene encodes CDR1 KGHDR and CDR2 SFDVKD. This CDR3 reads CATSDPTLAGGSDTQYF. As DNA, the CDR3 is TGTGCCACCAGTGATCCGACTCTAGCGGGAGGGAGTGATACGCAGTATTTT.

This clonotype is medium-sized. This chain links TRBV12-3 or TRBV12-4 with TRBJ2-6; D unclear. Trimming cost V 5 bases and J 0 bases, with 8 bases left between them. This CDR3 spans 15 amino acids. This chain's CDR3 is CASSLARSGANVLTF. As DNA, the CDR3 is TGTGCCAGCAGTCTCGCGCGCTCTGGGGCCAACGTCCTGACTTTC.